Following are 5 T cell receptor beta chains from one sample sequenced in a study of radiotherapy plus CTLA-4 blockade in lung cancer. Sequencing was performed with immunoSEQ multiplex PCR; in TCRdb, only in-frame clones are kept and a portion is missing. Found here are roughly 71,000 clones, around four fifths of them singletons; the top ten hold 7% to 8.5%. Sample: peripheral blood, taken from a patient treated with radiotherapy plus ipilimumab. These receptor sequences come from a human donor with non-small cell lung cancer who had a complete response to radiotherapy plus ipilimumab.

J is TRBJ1-3 and V is TRBV5-1, with D perhaps TRBD1 (6 bases). This CDR3 has 19 amino acids. The germline V and J ends were trimmed by 3 bases and 2 bases, with 24 bases remaining between them. Germline assignment: CDR1 SGHRS and CDR2 YFSETQ. CDR3 loop: CASSSGWGGTDLAGNTIYF. DNA of the CDR3: TGCGCCAGCAGCTCTGGATGGGGGGGCACAGATCTGGCTGGAAACACCATATATTTT.

CDR3 amino acids: CASSSPGLNYGYTF. CDR3 sequence (DNA): TGTGCCAGCAGTTCCCCGGGACTGAACTATGGCTACACCTTC. The rearrangement links TRBV27 to TRBJ1-2; D may be TRBD1 (5 bases). The germline gives CDR1 MNHEY, CDR2 SMNVEV (reference sequence). V lost 4 bases and J 2 bases, leaving 11 bases between the germline ends. This CDR3 is built from 14 residues.

The chain joins TRBV6-1 to TRBJ2-3, with a weak D call TRBD1 (5 bases). The CDR3 contains 13 residues. Per germline, CDR1 MNHNS and CDR2 SASEGT. Trimming left V 8 bases short and J 1 base short, with 10 bases between. The CDR3 region is CASQEGGTDTQYF. The CDR3 DNA is TGTGCCAGCCAAGAAGGGGGCACAGATACGCAGTATTTT.

The chain uses TRBV5-1 and TRBJ2-3; tentative D call: TRBD1 (6 bases). The CDR3 is made up of 16 amino acids. Trimming cost V 3 bases and J 2 bases, with 16 bases left between them. In germline, CDR1 is SGHRS, CDR2 YFSETQ. The CDR3 region is CASSWDTDSSTDTQYF. CDR3 DNA: TGCGCCAGCAGCTGGGATACGGACAGCTCCACAGATACGCAGTATTTT.

The CDR3 is CASSDLGGNQPQHF. The CDR3 coding sequence is TGTGCCAGCAGTGACCTGGGAGGCAATCAGCCCCAGCATTTT. The V gene is TRBV2, the J gene TRBJ1-5; D gene ambiguous. V lost 3 bases to trimming and J lost 2 bases, with 8 bases between them. CDR1 and CDR2 from the germline V gene are SNHLY and FYNNEI. The CDR3 spans 14 residues.